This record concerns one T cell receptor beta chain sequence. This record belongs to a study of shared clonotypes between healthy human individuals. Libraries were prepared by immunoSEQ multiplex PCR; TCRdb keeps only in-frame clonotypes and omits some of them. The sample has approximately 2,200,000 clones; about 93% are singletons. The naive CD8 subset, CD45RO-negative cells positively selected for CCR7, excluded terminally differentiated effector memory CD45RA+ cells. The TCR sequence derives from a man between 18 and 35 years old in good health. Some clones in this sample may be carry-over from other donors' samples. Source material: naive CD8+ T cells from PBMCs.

CDR3 in DNA: TGTGCCAGCAGCGAACCGACTAGCGGGATGGGTTCGAATGAGCAGTTCTTC. This translates into CASSEPTSGMGSNEQFF. The rearrangement links TRBV9 to TRBJ2-1, with TRBD2 identical over 11 bases. Germline CDR1 SGDLS, CDR2 YYNGEE. J lost 7 bases, V lost 3 bases, and 12 bases had no gene match. This CDR3 is built from 17 residues. Supplemented by reference TRBV9 and TRBJ2-1, the full variable domain reads DSGVTQTPKHLITATGQRVTLRCSPRSGDLSVYWYQQSLDQGLQFLIQYYNGEERAKGNILERFSAQQFPDLHSELNLSSLELGDSALYFCASSEPTSGMGSNEQFFGPGTRLTVL.